The 20 T cell receptor beta chains given below trace back to one sample, sequenced in a study of control samples from healthy donors and cancer patients. The method was immunoSEQ multiplex PCR; TCRdb's version includes in-frame clones alone and lacks a portion of them. The sample consists of 200,000 or so clones, about 91% of them appearing once. Sample: blood. These receptor sequences come from a man younger than 40 in good health.

The chain is built from TRBV20-1 and TRBJ2-1; 7 positions match TRBD2. Germline loops: CDR1 DFQATT, CDR2 SNEGSKA (reference sequence). V gave up 3 bases and J gave up 12 bases; unmatched junction bases: 2. The CDR3 contains 10 residues. The CDR3 coding sequence is TGCAGTGCTAGTTCGGGGGGGCAGTTCTTC. Encoded protein: CSASSGGQFF.

The J gene is TRBJ1-2, the V gene TRBV6-1; D not resolved. CDR3 length: 14 amino acids. The V end lost 1 base, the J end lost 7 bases, and 13 bases lay between the germline ends. The V gene's germline CDR1 is MNHNS and CDR2 SASEGT. The CDR3, as DNA: TGTGCCAGCAGTGAAGTTGCAGGTCTGGGTGGCTACACCTTC. As protein: CASSEVAGLGGYTF.

This chain uses TRBV2 with TRBJ1-5; D gene unclear. Germline loops: CDR1 SNHLY, CDR2 FYNNEI. The CDR3 consists of 15 residues. The ends were cut back, 6 bases at V and 6 bases at J, with 18 bases in the middle. The CDR3 loop reads CASRASEQAPQPQHF. CDR3 DNA sequence: TGTGCCAGCAGGGCAAGTGAGCAGGCGCCTCAGCCCCAGCATTTT.

The V call is TRBV29-1, the J call TRBJ2-7; 10 nucleotides match TRBD1. The CDR3 is made up of 13 amino acids. Germline trimming cut 3 bases from V and 2 bases from J; bases unmatched to any gene: 1. Germline values: CDR1 SQVTM, CDR2 ANQGSEA. The DNA of the CDR3 is TGCAGCGTTGAGGGGACAGGGGCCTACGAGCAGTACTTC. Translated, it gives CSVEGTGAYEQYF.

The V call is TRBV2, the J call TRBJ1-5, with D maybe TRBD1 (6 bases). The CDR3 contains 16 residues. Germline CDR1 reads SNHLY; CDR2 reads FYNNEI. Trimming left V 4 bases short and J 3 bases short, with 16 bases between. The CDR3 DNA sequence: TGTGCCAGCAGTGGAAAACAGGGCTCCTTCAATCAGCCCCAGCATTTT. Translation gives CASSGKQGSFNQPQHF.

V and J are TRBV15 and TRBJ2-2; TRBD1 matches at 8 bases. Trimming at V came to 0 bases and at J to 3 bases, leaving 12 bases not matched to a gene. This CDR3 region has 19 residues. The germline gives CDR1 LNHNV, CDR2 YYDKDF (reference sequence). CDR3 nucleotides: TGTGCCACCAGCAGAGATAGGCAGGGGGCGCGGTTTGACACCGGGGAGCTGTTTTTT. This codes for CATSRDRQGARFDTGELFF. The full variable domain, rest sourced from reference TRBV15 and TRBJ2-2, is DAMVIQNPRYQVTQFGKPVTLSCSQTLNHNVMYWYQQKSSQAPKLLFHYYDKDFNNEADTPDNFQSRRPNTSFCFLDIRSPGLGDTAMYLCATSRDRQGARFDTGELFFGEGSRLTVL.

J is TRBJ1-2 and V is TRBV5-6; D call uncertain. The V gene's germline CDR1 is SGHDT and CDR2 YYEEEE. The CDR3 runs 13 residues. Between the trimmed V and J ends, which lost 4 bases and 4 bases, there was a span of 11 bases. Here the CDR3 reads CASSQPGLYGYTF. In nucleotides, the CDR3 is TGTGCCAGCAGCCAGCCGGGTCTCTATGGCTACACCTTC.

The rearrangement uses TRBV7-6 and TRBJ2-5; D may correspond to TRBD1 or TRBD2 (5 bases each). From germline, CDR1 is SGHVS and CDR2 FNYEAQ. The V end was cut by 10 bases, the J end by 5 bases, with 26 bases between. The CDR3 length is 16 residues. DNA of the CDR3: TGTGCCACTACCTTTTGGGGGAACGGACCAGGCGAGACCCAGTACTTC. It translates to CATTFWGNGPGETQYF.

V and J are TRBV6-5 and TRBJ2-4; D is possibly TRBD1 or TRBD2 (5 bases each). The CDR3 is made up of 11 amino acids. V shed 8 bases and J shed 8 bases, with 10 bases lying between them. The germline V gene has CDR1 MNHEY and CDR2 SVGAGI. The CDR3 DNA reads as TGTGCCAGCTCTCGGGGCTACATTCAGTACTTC. Protein: CASSRGYIQYF.

CDR3: CASSLLGPDTQYF. CDR3 in DNA: TGCGCCAGCAGCTTGTTGGGGCCAGATACGCAGTATTTT. The chain links TRBV5-1 to TRBJ2-3; the D gene is possibly TRBD1 (5 bases). V was clipped by 1 base and J by 4 bases, with 7 bases between them. The CDR3 extends over 13 amino acids. In germline, CDR1 is SGHRS, CDR2 YFSETQ.

This clone was observed a handful of times. The V and J genes are TRBV6-5 and TRBJ2-2; maybe TRBD1 (5 bases). V was pared by 6 bases and J by 3 bases, with 8 bases between. This CDR3 spans 13 amino acids. From germline, CDR1 is MNHEY and CDR2 SVGAGI. CDR3 residues: CASRQGYTGELFF. DNA of the CDR3: TGTGCCAGCAGGCAGGGATACACCGGGGAGCTGTTTTTT.

The gene calls are TRBV5-1 and TRBJ2-1; 8 nucleotides match TRBD2. The CDR3 runs to 15 residues. Germline values: CDR1 SGHRS, CDR2 YFSETQ. The V gene end was trimmed by 4 bases and the J gene end by 8 bases; junction bases not matched to a gene: 11. DNA of the CDR3: TGCGCCAGCAGCCCGGGGGGGCCCCGGGTCGATGAGCAGTTCTTC. Protein sequence: CASSPGGPRVDEQFF.

V and J are TRBV7-9 and TRBJ2-1; no definite D call. Germline values: CDR1 SEHNR, CDR2 FQNEAQ (reference sequence). V was trimmed by 1 base and J by 8 bases, leaving 9 bases between them. CDR3 length equals 13 residues. As DNA, the CDR3 is TGTGCCAGCAGCTTAGAGTCACGGCATGAGCAGTTCTTC. Translation gives CASSLESRHEQFF.

The rearrangement uses TRBV5-8 and TRBJ2-7, with 9 bases aligning to TRBD2. CDR3 length: 14 amino acids. The V and J ends lost 5 bases and 0 bases, in that order; junction bases with no gene match: 3. CDR1 is SGHTS, CDR2 YDEGEE, per germline. CDR3: CASRLRGGSYEQYF. The CDR3, as DNA: TGTGCCAGCAGGTTGCGGGGGGGCTCCTACGAGCAGTACTTC.

V and J are TRBV18 and TRBJ2-4; D is unresolved. The V gene lost 3 bases and the J gene lost 6 bases, with 9 bases spanning the gap. Germline V lookup: CDR1 KGHSH, CDR2 LQKENI. The CDR3 extends over 13 amino acids. CDR3 nucleotides: TGTGCCAGCTCACCCACCTTAGGAAACATTCAGTACTTC. Its protein is CASSPTLGNIQYF. Looking up the rest from reference TRBV18 and TRBJ2-4 gives the full variable domain: NAGVMQNPRHLVRRRGQEARLRCSPMKGHSHVYWYRQLPEEGLKFMVYLQKENIIDESGMPKERFSAEFPKEGPSILRIQQVVRGDSAAYFCASSPTLGNIQYFGAGTRLSVL.

The rearrangement joins TRBV6-5 to TRBJ1-1, with 7 bases lining up with TRBD1. The CDR3 is 14 amino acids. With V trimmed by 6 bases and J by 5 bases, 9 bases remained unmatched. Per germline, CDR1 MNHEY and CDR2 SVGAGI. CDR3 in amino acids: CASRAGTVLTEAFF. CDR3 in DNA: TGTGCCAGCAGGGCCGGGACAGTCTTGACTGAAGCTTTCTTT.

As for this clone: Other DNA sequences within the sample encode an identical CDR3. This chain links TRBV6-4 with TRBJ1-2, with 7 nucleotides matching TRBD1. CDR1 and CDR2 from the germline V gene are MRHNA and SNTAGT. The CDR3 spans 13 residues. V trimming: 5 bases; J trimming: 2 bases; junction bases outside the gene matches: 2. CDR3 sequence (DNA): TGTGCCAGCAGTAGGGACAGAAACTATGGCTACACCTTC. Translation gives CASSRDRNYGYTF.

The V and J genes are TRBV11-1 and TRBJ2-7, with a weak D call TRBD2 (6 bases). Trimming shortened V by 1 base and J by 6 bases, and 7 bases separated the two germline ends. The germline V gene has CDR1 SGHAT and CDR2 FQDESV (reference sequence). This CDR3 region has 12 residues. The CDR3 spells CASSLGRGEQYF. The CDR3 DNA sequence: TGTGCCAGCAGCTTAGGGAGGGGCGAGCAGTACTTC. The variable domain in full, with the rest retrieved from reference TRBV11-1 and TRBJ2-7, is EAEVAQSPRYKITEKSQAVAFWCDPISGHATLYWYRQILGQGPELLVQFQDESVVDDSQLPKDRFSAERLKGVDSTLKIQPAELGDSAMYLCASSLGRGEQYFGPGTRLTVT.

The chain links TRBV24-1 to TRBJ2-2; D might be TRBD2 (6 bases). The CDR3 length is 14 residues. The germline V and J ends were trimmed by 9 bases and 7 bases, with 17 bases remaining between them. Germline CDR1 KGHDR, CDR2 SFDVKD. The CDR3 DNA reads as TGTGCCACCGAATCACCCGGGGGTAGCGGGGAGCTGTTTTTT. Its protein product is CATESPGGSGELFF.

V usage is TRBV3-1 (or the pseudogene TRBV3-2) and J usage is TRBJ1-2; TRBD1 agrees at 7 bases. With 3 bases clipped from V and 6 bases from J, the junction kept 4 bases outside the gene matches. The CDR3 has 13 amino acids. Germline V gene data show CDR1 as LGHDT and CDR2 as YNNKEL (reference sequence). Written as DNA, the CDR3 is TGTGCCAGCAGCCAGACAGGGTCGGATGGCTACACCTTC. Translation: CASSQTGSDGYTF.